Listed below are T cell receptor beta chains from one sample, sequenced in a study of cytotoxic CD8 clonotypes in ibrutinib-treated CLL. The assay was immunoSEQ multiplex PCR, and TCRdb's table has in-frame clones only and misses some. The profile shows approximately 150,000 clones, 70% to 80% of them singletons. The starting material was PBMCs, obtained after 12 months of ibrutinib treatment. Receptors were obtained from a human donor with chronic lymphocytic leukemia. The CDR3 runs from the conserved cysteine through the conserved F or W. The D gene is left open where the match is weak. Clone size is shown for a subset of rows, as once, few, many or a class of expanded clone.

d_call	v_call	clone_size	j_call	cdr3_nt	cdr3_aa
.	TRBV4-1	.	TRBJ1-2	TGCGCCAGCAGCCAATCCCCTGAGGATTATGGCTACACCTTC	CASSQSPEDYGYTF
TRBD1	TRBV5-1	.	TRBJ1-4	TGCGCCAGCAGCCCGCTAGGGACAGATAATGAAAAACTGTTTTTT	CASSPLGTDNEKLFF
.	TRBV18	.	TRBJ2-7	TGTGCCAGCTCACCCGTCGGGGGACTGTTCGAGCAGTACTTC	CASSPVGGLFEQYF
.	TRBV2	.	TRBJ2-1	TGTGCCAGCCTGATGGGCTCTATGACCTACAATGAGCAGTTCTTC	CASLMGSMTYNEQFF
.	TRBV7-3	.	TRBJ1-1	TGTGCCAGCAGCTTGACCTTTAACACTGAAGCTTTCTTT	CASSLTFNTEAFF
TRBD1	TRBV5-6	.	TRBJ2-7	TGTGCCAGCAGCATCGGACAGGGTGACTACGAGCAGTACTTC	CASSIGQGDYEQYF
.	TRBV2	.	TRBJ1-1	TGTGCCAGCAGTGTTCGATGGACTGAAGCTTTCTTT	CASSVRWTEAFF
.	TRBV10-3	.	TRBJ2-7	TGTGCCATCAGTGAGCCCAGACAGGTCAGCTCCTACGAGCAGTACTTC	CAISEPRQVSSYEQYF
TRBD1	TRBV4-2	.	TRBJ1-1	TGTGCCAGCAGCCCGGGGGGACAGGGGGCGGGTGAAGCTTTCTTT	CASSPGGQGAGEAFF
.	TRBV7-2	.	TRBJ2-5	TGTGCCAGCAGTCCTCAACCGGGGGGCGGGGGAGAGACCCAGTACTTC	CASSPQPGGGGETQYF
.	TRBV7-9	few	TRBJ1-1	TGTGCCAGCGGGCCCGGGGCAGTTAGAGCTTTCTTT	CASGPGAVRAFF
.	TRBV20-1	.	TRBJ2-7	TGCAGTGCTAAATCGAATTACGAGCAGTACTTC	CSAKSNYEQYF
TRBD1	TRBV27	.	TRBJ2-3	TGTGCCAGTAAGACAGGGGTGAGCACAGATACGCAGTATTTT	CASKTGVSTDTQYF
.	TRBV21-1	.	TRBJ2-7	TGTGCCAGCAGCAAAGCAGAGAGGAGGCTAGCTAGGGAAAACGAGCAGTACTTC	CASSKAERRLARENEQYF
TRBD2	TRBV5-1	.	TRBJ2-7	TGCGCCAGCAGCCTCGGGGGGGTTGTCTACGAGCAGTACTTC	CASSLGGVVYEQYF
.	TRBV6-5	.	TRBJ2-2	TGTGCCAGCAAAGGCTGGCTCACCGGGGAGCTGTTTTTT	CASKGWLTGELFF
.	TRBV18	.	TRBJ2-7	TGTGCCAGCTCATCACAGGGCCCCATCTCCTACGAGCAGTACTTC	CASSSQGPISYEQYF
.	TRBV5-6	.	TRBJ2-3	TGTGCCAGCAGCTTGCAGGGTGGGGGCCCAGATACGCAGTATTTT	CASSLQGGGPDTQYF
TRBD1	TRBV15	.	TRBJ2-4	TGTGCCACCAGCAAGGACAGGGCGAAGAAACTTATAGCCAAAAACATTCAGTACTTC	CATSKDRAKKLIAKNIQYF
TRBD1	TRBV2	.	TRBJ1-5	TGTGCCAGCAAAAGGGACAGGGGAGGCAATCAGCCCCAGCATTTT	CASKRDRGGNQPQHF
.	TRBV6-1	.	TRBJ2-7	TGTGCCAGCAGTGTGGTGTCGAACGCCTACGAGCAGTACTTC	CASSVVSNAYEQYF
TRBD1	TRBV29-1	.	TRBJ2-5	TGCAGCGTAACCTTAGGCGGGACAGGGACCGAGACCCAGTACTTC	CSVTLGGTGTETQYF
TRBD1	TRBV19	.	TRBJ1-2	TGTGCCGGATTCGAACAGGGGGGCGGCTACACCTTC	CAGFEQGGGYTF
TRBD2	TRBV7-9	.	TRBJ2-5	TGTGCCAGCAGCTTAGCCGGGACTAGCGGGCCCGGAGGGGAGACCCAGTACTTC	CASSLAGTSGPGGETQYF
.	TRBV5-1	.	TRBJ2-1	TGCGCCAGCAGCTGGGACAACTACAATGAGCAGTTCTTC	CASSWDNYNEQFF
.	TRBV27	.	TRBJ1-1	TGTGCCAGCAGTTTTGAAGTGGGGAACACTGAAGCTTTCTTT	CASSFEVGNTEAFF
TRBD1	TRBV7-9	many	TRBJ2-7	TGTGCCAGCAGCTTAGCGGGCCGACAGGGCTCCTCCTACGAGCAGTACTTC	CASSLAGRQGSSYEQYF
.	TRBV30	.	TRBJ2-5	TGTGCTTCGGAGGAAGGGGACGTCCAAGAGACCCAGTACTTC	CASEEGDVQETQYF
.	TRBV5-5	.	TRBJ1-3	TGTGCCAGCAGCTTGGACGGAGGAAGAAACACCATATATTTT	CASSLDGGRNTIYF
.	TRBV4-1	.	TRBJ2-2	TGCGCCAGCAGCCAAGGGGGGGTCCTGGCCGGGGAGCTGTTTTTT	CASSQGGVLAGELFF
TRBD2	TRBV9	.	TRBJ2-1	TGTGCCAGCAGCGCCACAACTAGCGGGGGCGGGAATGAGCAGTTCTTC	CASSATTSGGGNEQFF
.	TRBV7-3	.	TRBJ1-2	TGTGCCAGCAGACCGCCCGGGCAGGACAACTATGGCTACACCTTC	CASRPPGQDNYGYTF
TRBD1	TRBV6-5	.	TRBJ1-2	TGTGCCAGCATCAGGGGACAGGGGTTCGGCTACACCTTC	CASIRGQGFGYTF
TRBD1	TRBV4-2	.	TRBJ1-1	TGTGCCAGCAGCCAAGAAATTTTTATAGGACAGGGTGGGACTGAAGCTTTCTTT	CASSQEIFIGQGGTEAFF
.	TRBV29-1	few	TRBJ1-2	TGCAGCACTACAGGCCCAATCTCCGATGGCTACACCTTC	CSTTGPISDGYTF
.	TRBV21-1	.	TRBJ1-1	TGTGCCAGCAGCCCGGAAGAAGCTTTCTTT	CASSPEEAFF
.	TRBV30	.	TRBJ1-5	TGTGCCTGGAGTGTTGGTATCGGGGGAGGGAATCAGCCCCAGCATTTT	CAWSVGIGGGNQPQHF
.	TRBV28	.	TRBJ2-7	TGTGCCAGCAGTTCCTATGGGCTAGCTAATTACGAGCAGTACTTC	CASSSYGLANYEQYF
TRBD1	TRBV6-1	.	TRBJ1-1	TGTGCCAGCAGTGAACGGACAGGGGTACTCTGGACTGAAGCTTTCTTT	CASSERTGVLWTEAFF
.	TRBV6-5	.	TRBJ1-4	TGTGCCAGCAGTTACTCGAGGTTCGCAACTAATGAAAAACTGTTTTTT	CASSYSRFATNEKLFF
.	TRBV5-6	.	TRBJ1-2	TGTGCCAGCAGCCCCCACAGGGCTCTCTATGGCTACACCTTC	CASSPHRALYGYTF
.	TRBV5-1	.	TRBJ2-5	TGCGCCAGCAGCTTGGAGCCCGGGAGCCAAGAGACCCCGTACTTC	CASSLEPGSQETPYF
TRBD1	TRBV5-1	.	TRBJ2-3	TGCGCCAGCAGTGGGGACAGGGGGCTTATAGATACGCAGTATTTT	CASSGDRGLIDTQYF
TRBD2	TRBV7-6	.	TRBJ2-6	TGTGCCAGCAGCTCTCTGACATCCACCGGGACTAGCGGGAGCCCTGGGGCCAACGTCCTGACTTTC	CASSSLTSTGTSGSPGANVLTF
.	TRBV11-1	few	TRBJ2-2	TGTGCCAGCAGTTATGACCAGAACACCGGGGAGCTGTTTTTT	CASSYDQNTGELFF
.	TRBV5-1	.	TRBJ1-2	TGCGCCAGCACTAGGAATTGGCGAGACTACACCTTC	CASTRNWRDYTF
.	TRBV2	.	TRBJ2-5	TGTGCCAGCAGTGCCGGCGGGGTTGGTGAGACCCAGTACTTC	CASSAGGVGETQYF
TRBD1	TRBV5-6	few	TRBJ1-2	TGTGCCAGCAGCTCCCGGGACAGGACCTATGGCTACACCTTC	CASSSRDRTYGYTF
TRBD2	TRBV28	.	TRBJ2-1	TGTGCCACCTCATCCGGGACTAGCGCCTCCTACAATGAGCAGTTCTTC	CATSSGTSASYNEQFF
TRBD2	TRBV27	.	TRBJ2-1	TGTGCCAGCAGTAGACTAGCGCAAATATACAATGAGCAGTTCTTC	CASSRLAQIYNEQFF
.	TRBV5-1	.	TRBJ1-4	TGCGCCAGCAGCTTGACGGAAGGGGTTGGTGAAAAACTGTTTTTT	CASSLTEGVGEKLFF
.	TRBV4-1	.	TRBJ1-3	TGCGCCAGCAGCCAAGATTTAAAGAACACCATATATTTT	CASSQDLKNTIYF
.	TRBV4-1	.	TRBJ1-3	TGCGCCAGCAGCCAAGATCCGGCTTCTGGAAACACCATATATTTT	CASSQDPASGNTIYF
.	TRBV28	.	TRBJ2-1	TGTGCCAGCCGAGGTGGAGTGGGAAATGAGCAGTTCTTC	CASRGGVGNEQFF